This TCR beta chain was captured in a study of blood T cell repertoires in COVID-19. Study details: The United States, Italy and Spain provided the acute and convalescent COVID-19 samples. Nucleic acid was either cDNA or gDNA, and it came from T cells, B-cell-depleted T cells, or PBMCs.

Trimming pared 0 bases from V and 1 base from J, leaving 15 bases between. CDR1 GTSNPN and CDR2 SVGIG come from the germline V gene (reference sequence). The CDR3 runs to 16 residues. In the authors' methods: The authors estimated nucleated cell counts from reference gene primer amplification. Some clones are missing from TCRdb's copy, which holds only in-frame ones; the method was immunoSEQ multiplex PCR. D and trimming were read from the DNA, whereas the V and J calls and clone size are those reported in that table. Here the sample spans about 190,000 clones, 84% being singletons. The chain uses TRBV30 and TRBJ1-1; D gene uncertain. The source is a woman in her seventies with active or convalescent COVID-19. Sequenced material: peripheral blood. The CDR3 here is CAWSVLVWRENTEAFF. DNA of the CDR3: TGTGCCTGGAGTGTACTCGTATGGCGGGAGAACACTGAAGCTTTCTTT.